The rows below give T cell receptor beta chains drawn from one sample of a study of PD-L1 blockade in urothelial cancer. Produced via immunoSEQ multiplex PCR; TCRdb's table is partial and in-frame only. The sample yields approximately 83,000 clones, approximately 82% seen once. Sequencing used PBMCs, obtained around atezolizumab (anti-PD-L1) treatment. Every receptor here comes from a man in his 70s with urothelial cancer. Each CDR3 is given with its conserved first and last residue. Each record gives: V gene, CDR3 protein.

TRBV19	CASTPSGGINEKLFF
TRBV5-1	CASNPGDQETQYF
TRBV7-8	CASSLATGGYTF
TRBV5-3	CASSLGQGALTEAFF
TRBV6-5	CASSYLGQGLNEQYF
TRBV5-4	CATASRGGADTGELFF
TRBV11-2	CASSLVRGRYNEQFF
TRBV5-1	CASSLAGRQGSDTQYF
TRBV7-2	CASSFTGGEATGELFF
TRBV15	CATSRGTGRETQYF
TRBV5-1	CASSLRPRGYDKNIQYF
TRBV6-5	CASSERQGSRGYTF
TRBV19	CASKQGINTGELFF
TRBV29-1	CSVGGSRRTEAFF
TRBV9	CASSVDRENYGYTF
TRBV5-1	CASSLEVAGGITGELFF
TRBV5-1	CASSSHSLETQYF
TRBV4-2	CASSQDRQGRAFF
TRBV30	CAWTPDRENEKLFF
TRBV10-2	CASSPTSGGVDTQYF
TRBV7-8	CASSGQGRNEQYF
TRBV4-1	CASSQDLYNEQFF
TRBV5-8	CASSWTSYEQYF
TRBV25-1	CASSENGNEQFF
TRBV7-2	CASSLGLLERNTIYF
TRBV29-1	CSDSGTGTDTQYF
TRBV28	CASSLGQPPYEQYF
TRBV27	CASRKGLAGMETQYF
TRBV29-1	CSVVRLTEAFF
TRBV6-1	CASSESYEQYF
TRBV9	CASSIGQGAYYGYTF
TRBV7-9	CASSLVAGSDGYTF
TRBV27	CASSSVPGQVQKLFF
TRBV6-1	CASRRLASTDTQYF
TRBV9	CASSVGEGAGETQYF
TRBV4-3	CASSPLAGGPNEQFF
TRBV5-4	CASSSEGARQETQYF
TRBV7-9	CASSLGGPLFF
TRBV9	CASSVDSGRTDTQYF
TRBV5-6	CASSIERERAQYF
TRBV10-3	CAISETHSLDRDGTQYF
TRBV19	CASSISLAVIELFF